This TCR beta chain came from a study of blood T cell repertoires in COVID-19. CDR1 is SGHAT and CDR2 is FQNNGV in the germline V gene. This CDR3 is built from 14 residues. V trimming: 3 bases; J trimming: 6 bases; junction bases outside the gene matches: 3. This table comes from immunoSEQ multiplex PCR, and its TCRdb copy is limited to in-frame clones, with some not included. In the table there are some 58,000 clones, 80% to 95% of which are singletons. The sequencing input was peripheral blood. The chain recombines TRBV11-2 with TRBJ2-1, with 9 bases identical to TRBD1. The TCR originated in a man in his fifties with active COVID-19. This CDR3 reads CASSFGTGPNEQFF. DNA of the CDR3: TGTGCCAGCAGCTTCGGGACAGGGCCCAATGAGCAGTTCTTC. The full variable domain, completed using reference TRBV11-2 and TRBJ2-1, is EAGVAQSPRYKIIEKRQSVAFWCNPISGHATLYWYQQILGQGPKLLIQFQNNGVVDDSQLPKDRFSAERLKGVDSTLKIQPAKLEDSAVYLCASSFGTGPNEQFFGPGTRLTVL.